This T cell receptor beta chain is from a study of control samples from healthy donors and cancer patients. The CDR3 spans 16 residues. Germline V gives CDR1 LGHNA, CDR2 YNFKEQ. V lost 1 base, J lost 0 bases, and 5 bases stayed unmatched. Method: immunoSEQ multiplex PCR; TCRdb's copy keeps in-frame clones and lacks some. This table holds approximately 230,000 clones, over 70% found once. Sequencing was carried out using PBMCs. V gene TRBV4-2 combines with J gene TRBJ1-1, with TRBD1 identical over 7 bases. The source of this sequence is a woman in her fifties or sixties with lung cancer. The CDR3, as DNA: TGTGCCAGCAGCCAAGCAGAAGACAGGGTGAACACTGAAGCTTTCTTT. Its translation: CASSQAEDRVNTEAFF.